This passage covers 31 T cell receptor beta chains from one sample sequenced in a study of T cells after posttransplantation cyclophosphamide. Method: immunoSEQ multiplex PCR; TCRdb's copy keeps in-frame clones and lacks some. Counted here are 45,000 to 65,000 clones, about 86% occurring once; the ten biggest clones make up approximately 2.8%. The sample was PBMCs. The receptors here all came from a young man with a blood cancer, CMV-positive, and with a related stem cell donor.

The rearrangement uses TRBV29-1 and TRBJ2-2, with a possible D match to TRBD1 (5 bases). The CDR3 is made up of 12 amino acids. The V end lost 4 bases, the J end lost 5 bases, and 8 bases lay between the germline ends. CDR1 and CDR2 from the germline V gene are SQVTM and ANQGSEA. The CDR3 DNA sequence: TGCAGCGTTGTAGGGGATACCGGGGAGCTGTTTTTT. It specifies CSVVGDTGELFF.

In DNA, the CDR3 is TGTGCCAGCAGTGATAGGAGGAGGAACACTGAAGCTTTCTTT. It translates to CASSDRRRNTEAFF. The V gene is TRBV6-1, the J gene TRBJ1-1; D gene ambiguous. CDR1 and CDR2 from the germline V gene are MNHNS and SASEGT. CDR3 length: 14 residues. Between the trimmed V and J ends, which lost 3 bases and 1 base, there was a span of 9 bases.

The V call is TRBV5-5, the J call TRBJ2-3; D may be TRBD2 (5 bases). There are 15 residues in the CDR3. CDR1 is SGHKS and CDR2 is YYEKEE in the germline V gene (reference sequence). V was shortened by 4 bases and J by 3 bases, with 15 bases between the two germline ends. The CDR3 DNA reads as TGTGCCAGCAGCCCCCAGCAGGAGGTGACAGATACGCAGTATTTT. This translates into CASSPQQEVTDTQYF. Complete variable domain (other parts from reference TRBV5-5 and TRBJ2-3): DAGVTQSPTHLIKTRGQQVTLRCSPISGHKSVSWYQQVLGQGPQFIFQYYEKEERGRGNFPDRFSARQFPNYSSELNVNALLLGDSALYLCASSPQQEVTDTQYFGPGTRLTVL.

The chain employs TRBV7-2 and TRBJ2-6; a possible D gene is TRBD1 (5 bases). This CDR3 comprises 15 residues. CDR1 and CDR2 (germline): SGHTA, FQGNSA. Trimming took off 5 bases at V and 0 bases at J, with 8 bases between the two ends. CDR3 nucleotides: TGTGCCAGCAGCATAGACAGCTCTGGGGCCAACGTCCTGACTTTC. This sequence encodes CASSIDSSGANVLTF. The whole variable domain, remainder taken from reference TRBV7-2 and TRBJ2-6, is GAGVSQSPSNKVTEKGKDVELRCDPISGHTALYWYRQSLGQGLEFLIYFQGNSAPDKSGLPSDRFSAERTGGSVSTLTIQRTQQEDSAVYLCASSIDSSGANVLTFGAGSRLTVL.

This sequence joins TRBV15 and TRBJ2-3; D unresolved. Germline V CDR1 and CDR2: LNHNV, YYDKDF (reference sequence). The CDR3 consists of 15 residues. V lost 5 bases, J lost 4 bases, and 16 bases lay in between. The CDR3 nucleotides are TGTGCCACCAGCTTCCAACGGTCCCCGGCAGATACGCAGTATTTT. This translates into CATSFQRSPADTQYF.

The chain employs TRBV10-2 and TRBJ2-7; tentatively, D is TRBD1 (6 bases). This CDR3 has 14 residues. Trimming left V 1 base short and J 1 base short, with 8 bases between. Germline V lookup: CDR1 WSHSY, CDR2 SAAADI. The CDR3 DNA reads TGCGCCAGCAGTGAGTTTCAGGGGTCCTACGAGCAGTACTTC. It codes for CASSEFQGSYEQYF.

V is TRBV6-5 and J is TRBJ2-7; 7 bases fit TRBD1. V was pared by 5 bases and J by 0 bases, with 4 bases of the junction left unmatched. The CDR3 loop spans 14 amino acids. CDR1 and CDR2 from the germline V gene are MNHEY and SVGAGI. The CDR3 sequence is CASSARQGSYEQYF. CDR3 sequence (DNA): TGTGCCAGCAGTGCTCGACAGGGCTCCTACGAGCAGTACTTC.

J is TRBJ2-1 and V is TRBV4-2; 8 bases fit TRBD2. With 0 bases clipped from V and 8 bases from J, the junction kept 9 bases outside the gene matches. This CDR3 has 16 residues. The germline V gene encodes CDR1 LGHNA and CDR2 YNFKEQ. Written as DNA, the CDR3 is TGTGCCAGCAGCCAAGATACAGGCGGGAGGATCTATGAGCAGTTCTTC. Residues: CASSQDTGGRIYEQFF.

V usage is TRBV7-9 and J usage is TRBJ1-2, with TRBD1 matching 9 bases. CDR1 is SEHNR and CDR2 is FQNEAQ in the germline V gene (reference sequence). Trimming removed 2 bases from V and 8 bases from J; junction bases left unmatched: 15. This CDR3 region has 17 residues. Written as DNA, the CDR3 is TGTGCCAGCAGCTTAAGTCGACTTGGGACAGGGAGTAGCGGCTACACCTTC. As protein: CASSLSRLGTGSSGYTF.

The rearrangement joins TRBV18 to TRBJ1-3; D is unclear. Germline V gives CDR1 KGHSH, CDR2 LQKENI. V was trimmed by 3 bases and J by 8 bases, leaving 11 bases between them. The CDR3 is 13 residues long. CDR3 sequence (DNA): TGTGCCAGCTCACCGGGAGTTGGGGACACCATATATTTT. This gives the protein CASSPGVGDTIYF.

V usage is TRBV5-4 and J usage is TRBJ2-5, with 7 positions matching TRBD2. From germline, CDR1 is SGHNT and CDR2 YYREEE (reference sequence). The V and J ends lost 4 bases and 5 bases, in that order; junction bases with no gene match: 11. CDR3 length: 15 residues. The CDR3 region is CASSPAGLVVETQYF. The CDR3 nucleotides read TGTGCCAGCAGCCCGGCCGGACTAGTCGTCGAGACCCAGTACTTC. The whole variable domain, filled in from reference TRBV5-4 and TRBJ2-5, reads ETGVTQSPTHLIKTRGQQVTLRCSSQSGHNTVSWYQQALGQGPQFIFQYYREEENGRGNFPPRFSGLQFPNYSSELNVNALELDDSALYLCASSPAGLVVETQYFGPGTRLLVL.

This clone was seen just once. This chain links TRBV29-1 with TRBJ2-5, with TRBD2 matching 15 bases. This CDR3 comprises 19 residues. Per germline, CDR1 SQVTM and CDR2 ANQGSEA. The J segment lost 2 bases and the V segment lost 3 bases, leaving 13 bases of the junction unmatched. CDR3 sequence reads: CSVDQIGLAGGPSQETQYF. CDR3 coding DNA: TGCAGCGTTGACCAGATAGGACTAGCGGGAGGGCCGTCGCAAGAGACCCAGTACTTC.

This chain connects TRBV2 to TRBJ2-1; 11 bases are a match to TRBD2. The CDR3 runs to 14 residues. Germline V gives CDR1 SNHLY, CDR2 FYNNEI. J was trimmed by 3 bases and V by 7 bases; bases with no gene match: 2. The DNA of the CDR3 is TGTGCCAGCAATGGACTAGCGGGCTACAATGAGCAGTTCTTC. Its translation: CASNGLAGYNEQFF. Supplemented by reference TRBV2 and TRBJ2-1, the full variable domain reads EPEVTQTPSHQVTQMGQEVILRCVPISNHLYFYWYRQILGQKVEFLVSFYNNEISEKSEIFDDQFSVERPDGSNFTLKIRSTKLEDSAMYFCASNGLAGYNEQFFGPGTRLTVL.

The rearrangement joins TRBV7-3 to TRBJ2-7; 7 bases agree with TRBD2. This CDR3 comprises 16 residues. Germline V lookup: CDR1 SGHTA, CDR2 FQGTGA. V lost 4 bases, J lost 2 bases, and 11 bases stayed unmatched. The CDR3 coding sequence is TGTGCCAGCAGCTCACAAAGCGGGGCCCCCGCCTACGAGCAGTACTTC. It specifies CASSSQSGAPAYEQYF.

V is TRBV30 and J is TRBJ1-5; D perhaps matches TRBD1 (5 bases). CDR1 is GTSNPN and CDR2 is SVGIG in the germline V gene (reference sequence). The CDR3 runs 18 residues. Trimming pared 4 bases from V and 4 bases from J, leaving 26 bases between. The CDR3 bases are TGTGCCTGGACTACCTCTTCCCTAAGGACACCGCGGAATCAGCCCCAGCATTTT. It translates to CAWTTSSLRTPRNQPQHF.

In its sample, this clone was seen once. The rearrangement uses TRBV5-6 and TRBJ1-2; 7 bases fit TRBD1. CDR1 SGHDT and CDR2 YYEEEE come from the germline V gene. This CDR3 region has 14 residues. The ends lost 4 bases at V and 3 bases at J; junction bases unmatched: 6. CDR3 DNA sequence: TGTGCCAGCAGCCCACAGGGGCTGGACTATGGCTACACCTTC. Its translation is CASSPQGLDYGYTF.

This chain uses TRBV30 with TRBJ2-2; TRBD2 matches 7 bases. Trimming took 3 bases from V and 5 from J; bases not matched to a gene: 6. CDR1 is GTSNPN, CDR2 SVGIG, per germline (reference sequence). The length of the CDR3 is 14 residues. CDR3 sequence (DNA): TGTGCCTGGAGGGGAGGGGAGTTTACCGGGGAGCTGTTTTTT. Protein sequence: CAWRGGEFTGELFF.

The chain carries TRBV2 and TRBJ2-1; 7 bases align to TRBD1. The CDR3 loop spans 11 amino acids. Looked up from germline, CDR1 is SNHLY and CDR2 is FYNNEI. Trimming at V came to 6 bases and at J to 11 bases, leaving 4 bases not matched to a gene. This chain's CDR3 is CASRSGQKQFF. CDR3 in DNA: TGTGCCAGCAGATCGGGACAGAAGCAGTTCTTC.

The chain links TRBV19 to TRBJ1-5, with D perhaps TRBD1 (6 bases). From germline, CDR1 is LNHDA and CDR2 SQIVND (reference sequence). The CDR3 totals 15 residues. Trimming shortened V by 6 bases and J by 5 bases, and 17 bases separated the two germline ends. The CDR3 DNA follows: TGTGCCAGTAGAATTTTACAGGGATCGGATCAGCCCCAGCATTTT. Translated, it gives CASRILQGSDQPQHF. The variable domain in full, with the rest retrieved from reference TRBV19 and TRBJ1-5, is DGGITQSPKYLFRKEGQNVTLSCEQNLNHDAMYWYRQDPGQGLRLIYYSQIVNDFQKGDIAEGYSVSREKKESFPLTVTSAQKNPTAFYLCASRILQGSDQPQHFGDGTRLSIL.

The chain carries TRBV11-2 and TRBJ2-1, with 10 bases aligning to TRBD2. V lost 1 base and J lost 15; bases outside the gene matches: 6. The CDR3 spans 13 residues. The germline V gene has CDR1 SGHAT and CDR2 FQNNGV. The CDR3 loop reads CASSLGAGLAPFF. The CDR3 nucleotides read TGTGCCAGCAGCTTAGGAGCGGGACTAGCGCCGTTCTTC.

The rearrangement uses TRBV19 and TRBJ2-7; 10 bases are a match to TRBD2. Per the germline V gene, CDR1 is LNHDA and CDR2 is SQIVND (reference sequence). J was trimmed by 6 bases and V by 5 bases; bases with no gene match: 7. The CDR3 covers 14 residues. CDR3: CASSVEREGGEQYF. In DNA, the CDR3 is TGTGCCAGTAGTGTGGAGCGGGAGGGTGGCGAGCAGTACTTC.

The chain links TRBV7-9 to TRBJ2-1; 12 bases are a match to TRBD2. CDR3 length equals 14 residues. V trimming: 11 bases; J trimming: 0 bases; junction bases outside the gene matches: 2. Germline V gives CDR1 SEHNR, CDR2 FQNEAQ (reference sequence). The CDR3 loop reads CALAGGGSYNEQFF. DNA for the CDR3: TGTGCCCTAGCGGGAGGGGGCTCCTACAATGAGCAGTTCTTC.

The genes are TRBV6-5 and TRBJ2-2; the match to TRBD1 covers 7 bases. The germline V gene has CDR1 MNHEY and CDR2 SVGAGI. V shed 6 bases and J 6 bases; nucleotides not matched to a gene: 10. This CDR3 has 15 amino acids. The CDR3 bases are TGTGCCAGCAGCCGACAGGGATTTGTAGCCGGGGAGCTGTTTTTT. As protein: CASSRQGFVAGELFF.

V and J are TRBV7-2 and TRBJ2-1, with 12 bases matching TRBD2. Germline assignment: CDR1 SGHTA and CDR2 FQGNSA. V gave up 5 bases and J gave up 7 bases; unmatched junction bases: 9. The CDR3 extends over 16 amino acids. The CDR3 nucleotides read TGTGCCAGCAGCCTATTGAGACTAGCGGGGGAGAATGAGCAGTTCTTC. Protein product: CASSLLRLAGENEQFF.

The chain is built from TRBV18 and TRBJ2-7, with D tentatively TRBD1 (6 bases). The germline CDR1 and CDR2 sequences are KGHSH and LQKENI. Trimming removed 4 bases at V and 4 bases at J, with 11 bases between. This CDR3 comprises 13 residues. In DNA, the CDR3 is TGTGCCAGCTCACTCGGGACAACTTACGAGCAGTACTTC. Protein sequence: CASSLGTTYEQYF.

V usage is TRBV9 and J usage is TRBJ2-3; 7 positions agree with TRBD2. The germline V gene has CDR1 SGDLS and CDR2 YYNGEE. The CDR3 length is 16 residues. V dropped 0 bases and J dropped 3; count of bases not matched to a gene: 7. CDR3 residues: CASSVGGRAGTDTQYF. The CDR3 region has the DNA TGTGCCAGCAGCGTAGGAGGGAGGGCCGGTACAGATACGCAGTATTTT. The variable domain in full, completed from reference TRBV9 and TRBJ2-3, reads DSGVTQTPKHLITATGQRVTLRCSPRSGDLSVYWYQQSLDQGLQFLIQYYNGEERAKGNILERFSAQQFPDLHSELNLSSLELGDSALYFCASSVGGRAGTDTQYFGPGTRLTVL.

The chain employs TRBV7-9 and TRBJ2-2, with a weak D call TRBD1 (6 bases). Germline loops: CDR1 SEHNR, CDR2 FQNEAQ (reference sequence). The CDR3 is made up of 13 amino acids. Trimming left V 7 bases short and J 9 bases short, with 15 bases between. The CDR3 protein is CASNQQGPWELFF. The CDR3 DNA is TGTGCCAGCAACCAACAGGGTCCTTGGGAGCTGTTTTTT.

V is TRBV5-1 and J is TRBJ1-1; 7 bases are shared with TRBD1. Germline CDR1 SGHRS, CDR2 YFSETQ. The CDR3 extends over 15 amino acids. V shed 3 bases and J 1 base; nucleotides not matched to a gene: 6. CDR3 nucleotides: TGCGCCAGCAGCTCGACAGGGACCCGGAACACTGAAGCTTTCTTT. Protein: CASSSTGTRNTEAFF.

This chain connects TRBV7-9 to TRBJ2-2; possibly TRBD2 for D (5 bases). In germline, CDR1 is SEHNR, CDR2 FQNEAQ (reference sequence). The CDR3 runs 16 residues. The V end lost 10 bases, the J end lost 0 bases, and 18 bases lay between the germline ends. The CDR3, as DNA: TGTGCCATCCCCGCGAGCAGCGGTACGAACACCGGGGAGCTGTTTTTT. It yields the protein CAIPASSGTNTGELFF.

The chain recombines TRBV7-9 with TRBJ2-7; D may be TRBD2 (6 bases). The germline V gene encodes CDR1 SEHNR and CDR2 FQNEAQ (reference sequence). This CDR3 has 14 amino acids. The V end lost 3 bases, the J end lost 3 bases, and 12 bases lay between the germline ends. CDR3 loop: CASSLARDVYEQYF. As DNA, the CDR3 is TGTGCCAGCAGCTTGGCGCGGGATGTCTACGAGCAGTACTTC.

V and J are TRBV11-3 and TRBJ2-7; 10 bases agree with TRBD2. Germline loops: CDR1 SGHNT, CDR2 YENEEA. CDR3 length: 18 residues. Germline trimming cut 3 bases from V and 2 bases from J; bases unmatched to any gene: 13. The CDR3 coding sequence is TGTGCCAGCAGCTTTTTTCCAATACTAGCGGGGAAGACCTACGAGCAGTACTTC. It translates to CASSFFPILAGKTYEQYF.